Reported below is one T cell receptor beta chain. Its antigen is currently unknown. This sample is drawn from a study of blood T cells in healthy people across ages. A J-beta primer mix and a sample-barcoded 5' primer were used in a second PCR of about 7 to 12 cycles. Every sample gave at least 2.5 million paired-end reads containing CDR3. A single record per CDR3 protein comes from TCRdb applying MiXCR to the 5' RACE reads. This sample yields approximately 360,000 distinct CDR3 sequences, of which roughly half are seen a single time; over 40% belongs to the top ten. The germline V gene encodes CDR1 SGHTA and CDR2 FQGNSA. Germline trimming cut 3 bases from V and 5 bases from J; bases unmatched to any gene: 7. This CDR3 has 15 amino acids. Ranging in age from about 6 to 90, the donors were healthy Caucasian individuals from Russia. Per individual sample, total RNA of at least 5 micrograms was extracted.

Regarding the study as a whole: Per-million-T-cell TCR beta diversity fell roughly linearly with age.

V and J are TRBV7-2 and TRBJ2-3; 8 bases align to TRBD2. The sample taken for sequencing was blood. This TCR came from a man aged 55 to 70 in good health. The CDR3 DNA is TGTGCCAGCAGCTTCGATCGGCTAGCGGGAGATACGCAGTATTTT. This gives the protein CASSFDRLAGDTQYF.